The sequence of this T cell receptor beta chain was determined in a study of CD4 and CD8 cells across lung adenocarcinoma regions. Germline values: CDR1 MNHNS, CDR2 SASEGT. The CDR3 contains 15 residues. The germline V and J ends were trimmed by 1 base and 3 bases, with 12 bases remaining between them. Samples came from patients with localized non-small cell lung adenocarcinoma. MiXCR, run by TCRdb on the PCR reads, gives a single entry per CDR3 protein. The sample shows 25,000 or so distinct CDR3 sequences, around 50% of them seen only once. This clonotype appeared a few times. The chain employs TRBV6-1 and TRBJ1-2; D is unclear. The sequence came from a male donor with lung adenocarcinoma. The CD4 and CD8 labels of this study may be unreliable. Sequencing was carried out using CD4+ T cells from the center of a lung tumor. The DNA of the CDR3 is TGTGCCAGCAGTGAAGAAGCCTACGTGGACTATGGCTACACCTTC. This codes for CASSEEAYVDYGYTF.